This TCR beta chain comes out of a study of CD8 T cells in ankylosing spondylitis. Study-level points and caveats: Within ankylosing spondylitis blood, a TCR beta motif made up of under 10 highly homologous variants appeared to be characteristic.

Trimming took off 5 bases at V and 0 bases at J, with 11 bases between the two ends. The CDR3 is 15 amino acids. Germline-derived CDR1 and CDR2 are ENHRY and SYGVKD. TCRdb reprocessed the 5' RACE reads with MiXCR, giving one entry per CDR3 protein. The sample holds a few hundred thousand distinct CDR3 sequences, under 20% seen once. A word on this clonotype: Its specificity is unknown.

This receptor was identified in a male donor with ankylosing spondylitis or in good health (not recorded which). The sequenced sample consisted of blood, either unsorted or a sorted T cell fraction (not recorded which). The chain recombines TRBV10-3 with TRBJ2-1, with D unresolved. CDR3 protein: CAISLARHSYNEQFF. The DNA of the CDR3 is TGTGCCATCAGTCTTGCTAGACACTCCTACAATGAGCAGTTCTTC.